What follows are 27 T cell receptor beta chains derived from one specimen sequenced in a study of tumor-infiltrating lymphocytes in primary liver carcinoma. They got blood RNA out of unsorted whole blood and also pulled out germline DNA. The template, about 510 ng total RNA, yielded TCR beta cDNA made with a constant-region primer. Generation of the TCR beta libraries relied on three nested multiplex PCR rounds using slightly modified ARM-PCR. The first two PCR rounds, roughly 9 cycles each, used TRBV1-TRBV30 forward primers and a C-beta reverse primer. One entry per CDR3 protein, called by TCRdb with MiXCR from the multiplex PCR reads. The table includes about 300,000 distinct CDR3 sequences, approximately 60% detected once. Material for sequencing was peripheral blood. These receptors all come from a man aged 40-50 years with primary liver carcinoma and hepatitis B virus infection.

A note on this clonotype: A much larger clonotype is one base distant, so this may be a read error. The chain links TRBV12-3 or TRBV12-4 to TRBJ2-3; D is perhaps TRBD1 (6 bases). The CDR3 is 13 residues long. Trimming removed 10 bases at V and 4 bases at J, with 15 bases between. CDR3 in amino acids: CATTLDSADTQYF. The CDR3, as DNA: TGTGCCACAACTTTGGACAGTGCAGATACGCAGTATTTT.

The chain has TRBV28 and TRBJ1-2; D is uncertain. Germline lookup yields CDR1 MDHEN and CDR2 SYDVKM. This CDR3 contains 16 residues. V lost 4 bases, J lost 6 bases, and 21 bases lay in between. The CDR3 loop is CASSYPEETGSDGYTF. The CDR3 DNA follows: TGTGCCAGCAGTTACCCTGAGGAGACGGGGTCGGATGGCTACACCTTC.

The V call is TRBV2, the J call TRBJ2-1; perhaps TRBD2 as D (5 bases). The CDR3 spans 14 residues. V was pared by 3 bases and J by 7 bases, with 13 bases between. Germline V gene sequence: CDR1 SNHLY, CDR2 FYNNEI. Here the CDR3 reads CASSEQELGNEQFF. CDR3 coding DNA: TGTGCCAGCAGTGAGCAGGAACTAGGAAATGAGCAGTTCTTC. Filled out from reference TRBV2 and TRBJ2-1, the complete variable domain reads EPEVTQTPSHQVTQMGQEVILRCVPISNHLYFYWYRQILGQKVEFLVSFYNNEISEKSEIFDDQFSVERPDGSNFTLKIRSTKLEDSAMYFCASSEQELGNEQFFGPGTRLTVL.

This sequence joins TRBV6-5 and TRBJ2-7, with 11 bases matching TRBD2. The trim removed 6 bases at V and 0 bases at J, leaving 4 bases unmatched. The CDR3 is 15 amino acids. Germline CDR1 is MNHEY and CDR2 is SVGAGI. The CDR3 sequence: CASRPTSGSSYEQYF. Here the CDR3 DNA reads TGTGCCAGCAGACCAACTAGCGGGAGCTCCTACGAGCAGTACTTC.

This rearrangement joins TRBV10-3 to TRBJ1-2; a weak D match, TRBD1 (5 bases). The CDR3 is 13 residues long. The V end lost 11 bases, the J end lost 2 bases, and 15 bases lay between the germline ends. In germline, CDR1 is ENHRY, CDR2 SYGVKD. In DNA, the CDR3 is TGTGCCGTCAAAGGGGATGTGAACTATGGCTACACCTTC. Translated: CAVKGDVNYGYTF.

The chain joins TRBV4-3 to TRBJ2-1; the D gene is possibly TRBD1 (6 bases). The CDR3 has 14 amino acids. Germline CDR1 is LGHNA and CDR2 is YSLEER. With 4 bases removed from V and 13 bases from J, the gap between germline ends came to 20 bases. The CDR3 is CASSRTGQPSEQFF. CDR3 nucleotides: TGCGCCAGCAGCCGGACCGGACAGCCAAGTGAACAGTTCTTC.

This clonotype has only a few counts. V is TRBV14 and J is TRBJ1-2; no reliable D call. In germline, CDR1 is SGHDN, CDR2 FVKESK. The V end was cut by 2 bases, the J end by 6 bases, with 10 bases between. CDR3 length equals 13 residues. The CDR3 sequence: CASSQSRLHGYTF. CDR3 nucleotide sequence: TGTGCCAGCAGCCAAAGTAGGTTACATGGCTACACCTTC. Using reference TRBV14 and TRBJ1-2 for the parts outside the CDR3, the full variable domain is EAGVTQFPSHSVIEKGQTVTLRCDPISGHDNLYWYRRVMGKEIKFLLHFVKESKQDESGMPNNRFLAERTGGTYSTLKVQPAELEDSGVYFCASSQSRLHGYTFGSGTRLTVV.

The sample holds many counts of this clonotype. The chain is built from TRBV29-1 and TRBJ2-1; TRBD2 is a possible D gene (5 bases). Germline V lookup: CDR1 SQVTM, CDR2 ANQGSEA. V was shortened by 7 bases and J by 8 bases, with 18 bases between the two germline ends. This CDR3 has 13 amino acids. CDR3 sequence (DNA): TGCAGCGCGTATGGGCGGGCAAATGATGAGCAGTTCTTC. Its protein product is CSAYGRANDEQFF.

This clonotype has ten or more counts. The chain uses TRBV6-2 or TRBV6-3 and TRBJ2-2; D gene ambiguous. V was shortened by 1 base and J by 1 base, with 7 bases between the two germline ends. Germline V gene lookup returns CDR1 MNHEY and CDR2 SVGEGT. The CDR3 has 15 residues. The CDR3 DNA reads TGTGCCAGCAGTTACTGGGCAGAGAACACCGGGGAGCTGTTTTTT. This sequence encodes CASSYWAENTGELFF.

CDR3 nucleotides: TGTGCCACCAGTGACCGCGTAGGAAGGGGGAATGAGCAGTTCTTC. Translation: CATSDRVGRGNEQFF. The chain joins TRBV24-1 to TRBJ2-1; possible D gene TRBD1, 6 bases. V was cut by 4 bases and J by 7 bases, with 16 bases left in between. The CDR3 is 15 amino acids. Germline loops: CDR1 KGHDR, CDR2 SFDVKD.

Comments on this clonotype: This may stem from a read error, because a much larger clone lies one nucleotide away. The V gene is TRBV6-1, the J gene TRBJ1-2; D not certain. Trimming took off 2 bases at V and 2 bases at J, with 12 bases between the two ends. CDR3 size: 15 residues. Germline CDR1 and CDR2: MNHNS and SASEGT. This chain's CDR3 is CASSEIHAINYGYTF. The DNA of the CDR3 is TGTGCCAGCAGTGAAATCCACGCAATCAACTATGGCTACACCTTC.

With regard to this clonotype: The junction departs from germline at one end; a sequencing error may be responsible. The rearrangement uses TRBV11-3 and TRBJ2-1, with a tentative D call TRBD2 (6 bases). Per the germline V gene, CDR1 is SGHNT and CDR2 is YENEEA. The CDR3 length is 17 residues. The CDR3 loop is CASSLGVPGLPYDEQFF. CDR3 in DNA: TGTGCCAGCAGTTTAGGCGTACCGGGACTCCCCTACGATGAGCAGTTCTTC.

The chain is built from TRBV6-1 and TRBJ1-5; D uncertain. This CDR3 has 15 residues. Trimming left V 8 bases short and J 0 bases short, with 14 bases between. Germline V gene data show CDR1 as MNHNS and CDR2 as SASEGT. CDR3 amino acids: CASRYYDDSNQPQHF. In DNA form, the CDR3 reads TGTGCCAGCCGTTACTACGACGATAGCAATCAGCCCCAGCATTTT.

This clonotype was counted ten times or more. The rearrangement links TRBV12-3 or TRBV12-4 to TRBJ2-7, with no clear D. Trimming cost V 4 bases and J 3 bases, with 10 bases left between them. CDR3 size: 13 residues. CDR3 region: CASSSLVGYEQYF. DNA of the CDR3: TGTGCCAGCAGTTCGTTAGTCGGCTACGAGCAGTACTTC.

Turning to this clonotype: A much bigger clone sits one base away, suggesting this may be a read error. J is TRBJ2-1 and V is TRBV29-1, with D tentatively TRBD2 (6 bases). The CDR3 loop spans 14 amino acids. Between the trimmed V and J ends, which lost 0 bases and 9 bases, there was a span of 15 bases. Germline V gene data show CDR1 as SQVTM and CDR2 as ANQGSEA. This CDR3 is CSVEDDLRGAEQFF. CDR3 DNA: TGCAGCGTTGAAGATGACCTGCGGGGAGCTGAGCAGTTCTTC.

Comments on this clonotype: Here the CDR3 omits its conserved ending phenylalanine or tryptophan, so a read error is the likely source. The chain links TRBV11-1 to TRBJ2-5; D is uncertain. V gave up 10 bases and J gave up 5 bases, with 17 bases separating them. The CDR3 is 13 residues long. The germline V gene has CDR1 SGHAT and CDR2 FQDESV (reference sequence). CDR3 sequence (DNA): TGTGCCACCAGTCGGGCCCCGGCGGAGACCCAGTACTCC. The encoded protein is CATSRAPAETQYS.

V and J are TRBV4-1 and TRBJ2-1; D unresolved. The V end lost 1 base, the J end lost 3 bases, and 19 bases lay between the germline ends. CDR1 is MGHRA and CDR2 is YSYEKL in the germline V gene. The CDR3 is made up of 18 amino acids. The CDR3 is CASSQVKLLVGNYNEQFF. The DNA of the CDR3 is TGCGCCAGCAGCCAAGTGAAGCTCCTAGTGGGCAACTACAATGAGCAGTTCTTC.

Points on this clonotype: A much more abundant neighbour one base away suggests this may be a read error. J is TRBJ2-4 and V is TRBV6-5; perhaps D is TRBD1 or TRBD2 (5 bases each). The germline gives CDR1 MNHEY, CDR2 SVGAGI. V was cut by 6 bases and J by 4 bases, with 10 bases left in between. The CDR3 is 13 residues long. The CDR3 nucleotides are TGTGCCAGCAGCTCCGAGGGGAAAAACATTCAGTACTTC. Protein: CASSSEGKNIQYF.

This clonotype is a singleton in its sample. This may come from a read error, since a much larger clone is one base off. V gene TRBV6-2 or TRBV6-3 combines with J gene TRBJ2-1; a possible D gene is TRBD2 (5 bases). Germline assignment: CDR1 MNHEY and CDR2 SVGEGT. Trimming cost V 7 bases and J 7 bases, with 20 bases left between them. The CDR3 extends over 15 amino acids. The CDR3 coding sequence is TGTGCCAGCATCCCTGCGAGGGTAAAGCAGAATGAGCAGTTCTTC. Translating gives CASIPARVKQNEQFF.

Notes on this clonotype: This sequence may be a read error, since a much larger clone differs from it by one base. DNA for the CDR3: TGTGCTAGTGACTCCTACAGGGAAATCTACACCTTC. Translating it yields CASDSYREIYTF. V gene TRBV12-5 combines with J gene TRBJ1-2, with D possibly TRBD1 on 6 matching bases. The CDR3 is 12 amino acids. With 7 bases removed from V and 10 bases from J, the gap between germline ends came to 16 bases. Germline CDR1 reads LGHNT; CDR2 reads FRNRAP. Based on the CDR3 plus reference TRBV12-5 and TRBJ1-2, the full variable domain is DARVTQTPRHKVTEMGQEVTMRCQPILGHNTVFWYRQTMMQGLELLAYFRNRAPLDDSGMPKDRFSAEMPDATLATLKIQPSEPRDSAVYFCASDSYREIYTFGSGTRLTVV.

The chain has TRBV11-1 and TRBJ2-7; D not certain. V lost 1 base and J lost 0, with 10 bases in between. The CDR3 loop spans 15 amino acids. Germline CDR1 is SGHAT and CDR2 is FQDESV (reference sequence). The CDR3 spells CASSLESSVSYEQYF. The CDR3 DNA reads as TGTGCCAGCAGCTTAGAATCAAGTGTCTCCTACGAGCAGTACTTC.

Of note for this clonotype: A junction end diverges from the germline sequence, so it may reflect a read error. The genes are TRBV11-1 and TRBJ2-7, with 13 bases fitting TRBD2. From germline, CDR1 is SGHAT and CDR2 FQDESV (reference sequence). The CDR3 has 14 amino acids. DNA for the CDR3: TGTGTCAGCAGCTTAGAAGGACTAGCGGGGGCCCACAGCTTC. Its protein product is CVSSLEGLAGAHSF.

Details on this clonotype: At one end the junction does not follow the germline gene, possibly because of a read error. This rearrangement joins TRBV24-1 to TRBJ2-2, with D perhaps assigned TRBD1 or TRBD2 (5 bases each). Germline CDR1 and CDR2: KGHDR and SFDVKD. This CDR3 region has 15 residues. CDR3 bases: TGTGCCACCAGTGAAGGGGATTACGACACCGGGGAACTCTCTTTT. This sequence encodes CATSEGDYDTGELSF.

This clonotype has just one count. A read error may account for a junction end that differs from germline. This sequence joins TRBV5-1 and TRBJ2-1; D is uncertain. CDR1 and CDR2 from the germline V gene are SGHRS and YFSETQ. The CDR3 has 12 amino acids. The CDR3 sequence: CANSLDTLEQFF. In DNA form, the CDR3 reads TGCGCCAACAGCTTGGATACCCTAGAGCAGTTCTTC.

In the case of this clonotype: A read error may explain this, as a much larger clone is one base away. The rearrangement joins TRBV6-5 to TRBJ2-6; perhaps TRBD1 as D (5 bases). CDR1 is MNHEY, CDR2 SVGAGI, per germline. V shed 11 bases and J shed 3 bases, with 17 bases lying between them. The CDR3 sequence is 15 residues long. CDR3 sequence (DNA): TGTGCCTCCAGACAGCTTTTGGGTGGGGCCAACGTCCTGACTTTC. As protein: CASRQLLGGANVLTF.

This clonotype was seen many times. The V call is TRBV6-1, the J call TRBJ2-7; D gene uncertain. The CDR3 length is 13 residues. Germline values: CDR1 MNHNS, CDR2 SASEGT. V lost 10 bases and J 0 bases, leaving 13 bases between the germline ends. The CDR3 region is CATRVEPSYEQYF. For the CDR3, the DNA is TGTGCCACCCGCGTGGAACCCTCCTACGAGCAGTACTTC.

To note about this clonotype: A much more abundant neighbour one base away suggests this may be a read error. V is TRBV10-3 and J is TRBJ2-1; tentative D call: TRBD1 (5 bases). Trimming took 5 bases from V and 8 from J, leaving 10 bases between them. This CDR3 is 12 amino acids long. Germline CDR1 ENHRY, CDR2 SYGVKD. CDR3 residues: CAISRTRDEQFF. The CDR3 nucleotides read TGTGCCATCAGTAGGACAAGGGATGAGCAGTTCTTC.